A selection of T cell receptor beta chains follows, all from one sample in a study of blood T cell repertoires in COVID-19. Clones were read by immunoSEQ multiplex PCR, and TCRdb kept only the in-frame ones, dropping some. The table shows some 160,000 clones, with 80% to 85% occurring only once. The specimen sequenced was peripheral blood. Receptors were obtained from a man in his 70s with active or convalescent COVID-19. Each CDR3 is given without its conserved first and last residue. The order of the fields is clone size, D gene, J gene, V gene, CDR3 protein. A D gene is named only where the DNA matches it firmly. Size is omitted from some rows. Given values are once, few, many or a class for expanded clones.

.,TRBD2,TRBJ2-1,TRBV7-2,ASSLARGGQSGRYNEQF
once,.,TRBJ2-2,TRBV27,ASSFRTQLTGELF
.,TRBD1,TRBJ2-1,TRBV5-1,ASSFTGTGVDEQF
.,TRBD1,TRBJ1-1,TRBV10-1,ASSRQGNTEAF
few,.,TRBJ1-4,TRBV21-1,ASSKKEPEREEKLF
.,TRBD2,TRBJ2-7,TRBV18,ASSPGLAGAYEQY
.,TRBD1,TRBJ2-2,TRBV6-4,ASKTWQGATGELF
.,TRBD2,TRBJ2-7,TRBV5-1,ASSLSGTSYEQY
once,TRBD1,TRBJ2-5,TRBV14,ASSFQGGGAQETQY
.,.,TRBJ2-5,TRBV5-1,ASSLEGGPRGTQY
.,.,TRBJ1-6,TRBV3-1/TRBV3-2,ASSQRQGRSPLH
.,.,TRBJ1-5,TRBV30,AWRTWTGKSNQPQH
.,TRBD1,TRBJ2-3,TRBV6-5,ASRKKDRGTQY
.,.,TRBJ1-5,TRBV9,ASSVGSLRNQPQH
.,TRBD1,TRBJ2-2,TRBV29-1,SVGGQANTGELF
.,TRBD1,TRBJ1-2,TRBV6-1,ASSDTGGNYGYT
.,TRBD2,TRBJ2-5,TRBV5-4,ATPGGAGGETQY
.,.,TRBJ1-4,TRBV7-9,ASSLAPGAPEKLF
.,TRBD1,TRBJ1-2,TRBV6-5,ASSYQTGTYGYT
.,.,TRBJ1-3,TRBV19,ASSISRAQADTIY
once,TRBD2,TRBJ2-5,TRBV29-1,SVEDLASGYQETQY
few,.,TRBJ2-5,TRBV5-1,ASSLAVAGQETQY
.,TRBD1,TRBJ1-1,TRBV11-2,ASSSSRTGQCF
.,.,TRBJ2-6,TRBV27,ASSFYSGANVLT
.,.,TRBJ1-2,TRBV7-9,AIPDRSYGYT
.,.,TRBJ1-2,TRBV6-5,ASSYTPGVGGYT
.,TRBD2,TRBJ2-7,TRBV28,ASSWTSGRPKAYEQY
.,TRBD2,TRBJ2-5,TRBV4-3,ASSQELAGAGETQY
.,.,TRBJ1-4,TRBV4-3,ASSPGVVGEKLF
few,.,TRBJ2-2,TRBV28,ASKPTDTNTGELF
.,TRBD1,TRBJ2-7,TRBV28,ASSETGVTRSYEQY